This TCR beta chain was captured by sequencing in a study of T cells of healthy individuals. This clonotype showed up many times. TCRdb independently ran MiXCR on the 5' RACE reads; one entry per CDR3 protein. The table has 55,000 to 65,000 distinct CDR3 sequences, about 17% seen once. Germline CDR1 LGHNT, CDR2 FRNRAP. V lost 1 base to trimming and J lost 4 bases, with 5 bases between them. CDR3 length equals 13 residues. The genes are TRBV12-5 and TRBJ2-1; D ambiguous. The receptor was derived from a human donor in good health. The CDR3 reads CASGLGGYNEQFF. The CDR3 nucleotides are TGTGCTAGTGGTTTGGGGGGATACAATGAGCAGTTCTTC.